This TCR beta chain originates from a study of neoadjuvant anti-PD-1 for oral cavity cancer (dated by TCRdb to about 2021). At the level of the whole study: Before curative-intent surgical resection, most patients were given three to four biweekly doses of nivolumab at 3 mg/kg. Patients without progression received a fourth nivolumab dose around day 43 and underwent definitive surgical resection on days 50-56. Patients with complete response, partial response or stable disease by RECIST 1.1 were defined as responders, whereas patients with progression were defined as non-responders. A roughly 30% response rate was observed in the parent correlative cohort, in which around twelve patients were included.

This sample's time point label indicates: after neoadjuvant nivolumab, at surgical resection. The patients had newly diagnosed stage II-IVA oral cavity squamous cell carcinoma and had not received any prior systemic or radiation treatment. The cohort consisted of patients with HPV-negative, locally advanced oral cavity squamous cell carcinoma. The samples were drawn from a longitudinal correlative study tied to a single-arm phase II trial testing neoadjuvant nivolumab in oral cavity squamous cell carcinoma. Subject-matched pre- and post-treatment PBMCs and tumors from three responders and three non-responders were subjected to genomic DNA-based TCRbeta sequencing. Genomic DNA was isolated from tumor tissue using the Maxwell RSC DNA from Tissue kit. Findings and caveats that apply to the study as a whole: TCR analyses included only three patients per response group, and the authors called for larger cohorts for validation. Greater tumor shrinkage correlated with larger post-treatment sizes of preexisting intratumoral clones, which suggests that expansion of preexisting clones contributed to response. Higher pretreatment blood Treg/Th17 ratios correlated with higher pretreatment blood TCRbeta clonality and lower post-treatment tumor TCRbeta clonality.

About this clone itself: The antigen it recognizes is unknown. Base qualities are missing; no much larger clone stands one base away.

Survey sequencing of tumors used two replicates per sample, and the tumor libraries mostly started from 4.5 to 6 ug of input genomic DNA. The immunoSEQ hsTCRbeta kit was used to prepare TCRbeta libraries, following the manufacturer's instructions. Sequencing of the completed libraries took place using an Illumina NovaSeq 6000 S4 flow cell after they had been pooled to about 3 nM. As for how the authors treated the data: The immunoSEQ Analyzer was used for raw data preprocessing and quality control. The analysis was restricted to productive rearrangements, with each unique CDR3 amino acid sequence defining a clonotype. Using the R package tcR, the researchers computed the Gini-Simpson index as their estimate of repertoire clonality. Student's t test was used to compare Gini indices, and Pearson correlation was used to assess associations with tumor size change. TCRdb took over this immuneACCESS table, retaining in-frame rearrangements with V and J assigned. Such tables are incomplete; in checked studies, under half of the missing clones stem from an unresolved V gene, and the remainder is unexplained. V, J and clone size are taken as reported in that table, and D and trimming were inferred from the DNA itself. Here the sample has around 10,000 clones; 55% to 65% occur a single time. The ten largest clonotypes hold around 8% of the sample.

The CDR3 runs 13 residues from the cysteine to the phenylalanine. Of the read, only the CDR3 DNA is kept; its 39 bases are in frame from base 1. CDR1 and CDR2 are read off the germline V gene as SGHRS and YFSETQ. Ends trimmed: V by 0 bases, J by 15 bases; bases unmatched to a gene: 9. The sequence links TRBV5-1 to TRBJ2-1, with 7 central nucleotides matching TRBD2. The sequences come from tumor tissue, collected after nivolumab (anti-PD-1) treatment. The sequence was obtained from a person aged 40-85 years with oral cavity squamous cell carcinoma. The sequence in DNA is TGCGCCAGCAGCTTGGACCTAATGGGAGGGAGGTTCTTC. It specifies CASSLDLMGGRFF.